This T cell receptor (beta chain) was captured in a study of T cell changes during pregnancy in multiple sclerosis. Trimming cost V 3 bases and J 4 bases; bases outside gene matches: 12. Germline V gene lookup returns CDR1 SGHNT and CDR2 YENEEA. The CDR3 has 16 amino acids. Method: immunoSEQ multiplex PCR; TCRdb's copy keeps in-frame clones and lacks some. The sample gives about 68,000 clones, 92% of which show up once; about 1.5% is in the top ten. Material: peripheral blood, obtained in the second trimester of pregnancy. The chain recombines TRBV11-3 with TRBJ2-7; 7 bases are a match to TRBD2. This clonotype was obtained from a female donor in good health, enrolled as a control in a pregnancy study. The CDR3 reads CASSLGGEGSLYEQYF. In DNA, the CDR3 is TGTGCCAGCAGCTTGGGCGGGGAGGGAAGCCTTTACGAGCAGTACTTC.